This TCR beta chain was found in a study of CD8 T cells in Susac syndrome. RNA in amounts of 0.5 to 1 ug was reverse transcribed with random hexamers. By means of immunoSEQ multiplex PCR, TCR beta CDR3 spanning 54 Vbeta and 13 Jbeta underwent amplification. MiXCR, run by TCRdb on the immunoSEQ multiplex PCR reads, gives a single entry per CDR3 protein. In the table there are 90,000 to 150,000 distinct CDR3 sequences, roughly 90% of which are singletons. The CDR3 totals 15 residues. Per germline, CDR1 SQVTM and CDR2 ANQGSEA. Germline trimming cut 8 bases from V and 1 base from J; bases unmatched to any gene: 9. Sequencing of TCR beta was performed on blood CD8+ T cells and on blood CD4+ T cells.

Material: CD8+ T cells from PBMCs. The sequence was obtained from a human donor in good health. This chain connects TRBV29-1 to TRBJ2-1; 9 nucleotides line up with TRBD2. The CDR3: CSSSTAGGSYNEQFF. As DNA, the CDR3 is TGCAGCTCATCTACGGCGGGAGGGTCCTACAATGAGCAGTTCTTC.